This T cell receptor beta chain stems from a study of blood T cells in healthy people across ages. A second PCR of 7 to 11 cycles used a sample-barcoded 5' primer and a J-beta primer mix. From the 5' RACE reads, TCRdb called clonotypes with MiXCR, one entry per CDR3 protein. The sample has fewer than 750,000 distinct CDR3 sequences; more than 45% are singletons. Germline V gene lookup returns CDR1 LNHNV and CDR2 YYDKDF (reference sequence). The CDR3 has 14 residues. Trimming took off 1 base at V and 2 bases at J, with 8 bases between the two ends. The sequence was obtained from a man at least 80 years old in good health. Sequencing was performed on blood. The chain recombines TRBV15 with TRBJ2-5; maybe TRBD1 (6 bases). The CDR3 coding sequence is TGTGCCACCAGCAGAGGGGACATACAAGAGACCCAGTACTTC. Translated, it gives CATSRGDIQETQYF.